These T cell receptor beta chains were read from a single sample in a study of blood T cells in healthy people across ages. In TCRdb, the 5' RACE reads were re-called with MiXCR into one record per CDR3 protein. The sample yields about 1.5 million distinct CDR3 sequences, roughly 43% seen once. Material: blood. All receptors come from a woman under 30 in good health. Each CDR3 is given with its conserved first and last residue. The order of the fields is CDR3 protein, CDR3 DNA, clone size, V gene, D gene, J gene. D genes are given only for firm matches. Rows may omit the clone size; those that give it use once, few, many or a size class.

CDR3 protein: CASSQEGPAGYQETQFF
CDR3 DNA: TGTGCCAGCAGCCAAGAGGGCCCAGCGGGTTACCAAGAGACCCAGTTCTTC
clone size: NA
V gene: TRBV3-1
D gene: NA
J gene: TRBJ2-1

CDR3 protein: CASSAVYGQSPLHF
CDR3 DNA: TGTGCCAGCAGCGCGGTATACGGGCAATCACCCCTCCACTTT
clone size: NA
V gene: TRBV9
D gene: NA
J gene: TRBJ1-6

CDR3 protein: CASSRIGTDNQPQHF
CDR3 DNA: TGTGCCAGCAGCCGCATAGGGACGGATAATCAGCCCCAGCATTTT
clone size: NA
V gene: TRBV6-5
D gene: NA
J gene: TRBJ1-5

CDR3 protein: CASSLAKPSEQFF
CDR3 DNA: TGTGCCAGCAGCTTAGCTAAGCCCAGTGAGCAGTTCTTC
clone size: NA
V gene: TRBV7-2
D gene: NA
J gene: TRBJ2-1

CDR3 protein: CASSYSIVTGEYEQYF
CDR3 DNA: TGTGCCAGCAGTTACTCGATCGTGACAGGGGAATACGAGCAGTACTTC
clone size: NA
V gene: TRBV6-2/TRBV6-3
D gene: TRBD1
J gene: TRBJ2-7

CDR3 protein: CSVDQGNGELFF
CDR3 DNA: TGCAGCGTTGACCAGGGGAACGGGGAGCTGTTTTTT
clone size: NA
V gene: TRBV29-1
D gene: NA
J gene: TRBJ2-2

CDR3 protein: CASSPGLRVYNGELFF
CDR3 DNA: TGTGCCAGTAGTCCAGGACTCAGGGTTTACAACGGGGAGCTGTTTTTT
clone size: NA
V gene: TRBV19
D gene: NA
J gene: TRBJ2-2

CDR3 protein: CSVPQGTANTEAFF
CDR3 DNA: TGCAGCGTCCCCCAGGGGACGGCAAACACTGAAGCTTTCTTT
clone size: NA
V gene: TRBV29-1
D gene: NA
J gene: TRBJ1-1

CDR3 protein: CASSQHSRGLEAFF
CDR3 DNA: TGTGCCAGCAGCCAACATAGCAGGGGCCTGGAGGCTTTCTTT
clone size: NA
V gene: TRBV6-6
D gene: NA
J gene: TRBJ1-1

CDR3 protein: CASSLTSGGYTEAFF
CDR3 DNA: TGCGCCAGCAGCTTGACCTCGGGGGGTTACACTGAAGCTTTCTTT
clone size: NA
V gene: TRBV5-1
D gene: NA
J gene: TRBJ1-1

CDR3 protein: CASKRTGVSGNEQYF
CDR3 DNA: TGTGCCAGCAAAAGGACAGGGGTGAGCGGCAATGAGCAGTACTTC
clone size: NA
V gene: TRBV12-3/TRBV12-4
D gene: TRBD1
J gene: TRBJ2-7

CDR3 protein: CASSLPPGVPTDTQYF
CDR3 DNA: TGTGCCAGCAGCCTCCCCCCGGGGGTCCCCACAGATACGCAGTATTTT
clone size: NA
V gene: TRBV7-9
D gene: NA
J gene: TRBJ2-3

CDR3 protein: CASSSPGSANEQFF
CDR3 DNA: TGCGCCAGCAGCTCGCCAGGGTCCGCTAATGAGCAGTTCTTC
clone size: few
V gene: TRBV5-1
D gene: NA
J gene: TRBJ2-1

CDR3 protein: CSASFGGEETQYF
CDR3 DNA: TGCAGTGCTTCCTTCGGGGGGGAAGAGACCCAGTACTTC
clone size: NA
V gene: TRBV20-1
D gene: TRBD2
J gene: TRBJ2-5

CDR3 protein: CASSSRPGYYNEQYF
CDR3 DNA: TGTGCCAGCAGCTCCCGTCCAGGTTACTACAATGAGCAGTACTTC
clone size: few
V gene: TRBV7-2
D gene: NA
J gene: TRBJ2-7

CDR3 protein: CASTDRGETGELFF
CDR3 DNA: TGTGCCAGCACCGACCGGGGGGAAACCGGGGAGCTGTTTTTT
clone size: many
V gene: TRBV6-2/TRBV6-3
D gene: TRBD2
J gene: TRBJ2-2

CDR3 protein: CASRVTGGANYGYTF
CDR3 DNA: TGTGCCAGCAGGGTGACAGGGGGGGCTAACTATGGCTACACCTTC
clone size: once
V gene: TRBV2
D gene: TRBD1
J gene: TRBJ1-2

CDR3 protein: CASGPYRGSYNEQFF
CDR3 DNA: TGTGCCAGCGGACCATACAGGGGCTCCTACAATGAGCAGTTCTTC
clone size: NA
V gene: TRBV3-1
D gene: TRBD1
J gene: TRBJ2-1

CDR3 protein: CASSYGTGVSNEQFF
CDR3 DNA: TGTGCCAGCAGTTACGGGACAGGGGTGAGCAATGAGCAGTTCTTC
clone size: many
V gene: TRBV6-2/TRBV6-3
D gene: TRBD1
J gene: TRBJ2-1

CDR3 protein: CAIGWDKDYEQYF
CDR3 DNA: TGTGCCATCGGATGGGACAAAGATTACGAGCAGTACTTC
clone size: NA
V gene: TRBV10-3
D gene: NA
J gene: TRBJ2-7

CDR3 protein: CASSESGLGLDGNTIYF
CDR3 DNA: TGTGCCAGCAGTGAATCGGGATTAGGGCTAGACGGAAACACCATATATTTT
clone size: NA
V gene: TRBV25-1
D gene: NA
J gene: TRBJ1-3

CDR3 protein: CSARSQGWTEAFF
CDR3 DNA: TGCAGTGCTAGAAGTCAGGGGTGGACTGAAGCTTTCTTT
clone size: NA
V gene: TRBV20-1
D gene: NA
J gene: TRBJ1-1

CDR3 protein: CSATHPREETRYF
CDR3 DNA: TGCAGTGCAACCCACCCGAGAGAAGAGACCCGGTACTTC
clone size: NA
V gene: TRBV20-1
D gene: NA
J gene: TRBJ2-5

CDR3 protein: CASSLVTTETQYF
CDR3 DNA: TGTGCCAGCAGCTTAGTGACTACAGAGACCCAGTACTTC
clone size: NA
V gene: TRBV7-6
D gene: NA
J gene: TRBJ2-5

CDR3 protein: CSAKGQFEQYF
CDR3 DNA: TGCAGCGCTAAGGGACAGTTCGAGCAGTACTTC
clone size: many
V gene: TRBV29-1
D gene: TRBD1
J gene: TRBJ2-7

CDR3 protein: CASSAPGGRSYNEQYF
CDR3 DNA: TGTGCCAGCAGTGCACCAGGGGGCCGCTCCTACAATGAGCAGTACTTC
clone size: NA
V gene: TRBV25-1
D gene: TRBD1
J gene: TRBJ2-7

CDR3 protein: CASTGTNPPRASETQYF
CDR3 DNA: TGTGCCAGCACGGGAACGAACCCTCCGCGGGCCTCAGAGACCCAGTACTTC
clone size: NA
V gene: TRBV6-1
D gene: NA
J gene: TRBJ2-5

CDR3 protein: CASSLSSGTRKGYTF
CDR3 DNA: TGTGCCAGCAGCCTATCCTCCGGGACGCGAAAAGGCTACACCTTC
clone size: NA
V gene: TRBV7-2
D gene: NA
J gene: TRBJ1-2

CDR3 protein: CSLERGTSGANVLTF
CDR3 DNA: TGCAGTCTGGAGCGGGGCACCTCTGGGGCCAACGTCCTGACTTTC
clone size: NA
V gene: TRBV20-1
D gene: TRBD2
J gene: TRBJ2-6

CDR3 protein: CASSRQGAGEETQYF
CDR3 DNA: TGTGCCAGCTCCCGACAGGGGGCGGGTGAAGAGACCCAGTACTTC
clone size: NA
V gene: TRBV18
D gene: TRBD1
J gene: TRBJ2-5

CDR3 protein: CASRSPGLAGVGTGELFF
CDR3 DNA: TGTGCCAGCAGATCGCCGGGACTAGCGGGAGTAGGAACCGGGGAGCTGTTTTTT
clone size: few
V gene: TRBV12-3/TRBV12-4
D gene: TRBD2
J gene: TRBJ2-2

CDR3 protein: CASSFRAGGRSEQYF
CDR3 DNA: TGTGCCAGCAGCTTTCGCGCGGGAGGGCGAAGCGAGCAGTACTTC
clone size: NA
V gene: TRBV12-3/TRBV12-4
D gene: TRBD2
J gene: TRBJ2-7

CDR3 protein: CASSFPGTVSSYEQYF
CDR3 DNA: TGTGCCAGCAGTTTCCCGGGGACAGTTAGCTCCTACGAGCAGTACTTC
clone size: NA
V gene: TRBV28
D gene: TRBD1
J gene: TRBJ2-7

CDR3 protein: CSVGLFTDTQYF
CDR3 DNA: TGCAGCGTCGGATTATTCACAGATACGCAGTATTTT
clone size: many
V gene: TRBV29-1
D gene: NA
J gene: TRBJ2-3

CDR3 protein: CARSLPDQPQHF
CDR3 DNA: TGTGCCAGGAGCTTGCCAGATCAGCCCCAGCATTTT
clone size: few
V gene: TRBV7-2
D gene: NA
J gene: TRBJ1-5

CDR3 protein: CASSQIPGTEAFF
CDR3 DNA: TGCGCCAGCAGCCAAATACCGGGCACTGAAGCTTTCTTT
clone size: few
V gene: TRBV4-1
D gene: NA
J gene: TRBJ1-1

CDR3 protein: CASSLATEGGYTF
CDR3 DNA: TGTGCCAGCAGCTTAGCTACGGAGGGTGGCTACACCTTC
clone size: once
V gene: TRBV7-2
D gene: NA
J gene: TRBJ1-2

CDR3 protein: CATSRATGQANEKLFF
CDR3 DNA: TGTGCCACCAGCAGGGCAACAGGACAGGCAAATGAAAAACTGTTTTTT
clone size: few
V gene: TRBV15
D gene: TRBD1
J gene: TRBJ1-4

CDR3 protein: CASSLGLSYEQYF
CDR3 DNA: TGTGCCAGCAGCTTAGGCCTATCCTACGAGCAGTACTTC
clone size: many
V gene: TRBV27
D gene: NA
J gene: TRBJ2-7

CDR3 protein: CASSARMGIAGYTF
CDR3 DNA: TGTGCCAGCAGCGCCCGGATGGGCATCGCAGGCTACACCTTC
clone size: NA
V gene: TRBV9
D gene: NA
J gene: TRBJ1-2

CDR3 protein: CASSLDRGLQHF
CDR3 DNA: TGTGCCAGCAGCTTAGACAGGGGACTCCAGCATTTT
clone size: NA
V gene: TRBV7-2
D gene: TRBD1
J gene: TRBJ1-5